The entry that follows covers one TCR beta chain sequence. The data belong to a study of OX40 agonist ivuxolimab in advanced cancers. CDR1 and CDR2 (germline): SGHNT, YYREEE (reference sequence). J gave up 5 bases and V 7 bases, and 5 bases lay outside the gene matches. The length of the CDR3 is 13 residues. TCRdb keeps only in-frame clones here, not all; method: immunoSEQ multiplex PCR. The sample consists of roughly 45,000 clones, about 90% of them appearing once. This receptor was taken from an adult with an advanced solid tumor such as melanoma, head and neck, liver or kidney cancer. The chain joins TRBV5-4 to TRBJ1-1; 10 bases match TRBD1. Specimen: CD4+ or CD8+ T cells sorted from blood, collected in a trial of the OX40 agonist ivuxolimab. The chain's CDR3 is CASEGTGETEAFF. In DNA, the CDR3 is TGTGCCAGCGAAGGGACAGGGGAAACTGAAGCTTTCTTT.